One and the same sample provided the 4 T cell receptor beta chains below, sequenced in a study of shared clonotypes between healthy human individuals. As defined, naive CD8 cells were CD45RO-negative and positively selected for CCR7, with terminally differentiated effector memory CD45RA+ cells excluded. Some clones are missing from TCRdb's copy, which holds only in-frame ones; the method was immunoSEQ multiplex PCR. The sample gives about 2.2 million clones, around 93% of which show up once; around 1.7% is in the top ten. Sequences were obtained from naive CD8+ T cells from PBMCs. The source of these receptors is a young man in good health. Some clones in this sample may be carry-over from other donors' samples.

The gene calls are TRBV7-9 and TRBJ2-5; possibly TRBD1 for D (6 bases). There are 14 residues in the CDR3. Germline V CDR1 and CDR2: SEHNR, FQNEAQ (reference sequence). V gave up 2 bases and J gave up 12 bases, with 19 bases separating them. The CDR3 coding sequence is TGTGCCAGCAGCTTAATCAACTCTGGGGGCGCCGAGTACTTC. This encodes CASSLINSGGAEYF.

J is TRBJ1-1 and V is TRBV29-1; TRBD1 aligns across 7 bases. V lost 6 bases to trimming and J lost 6 bases; unmatched junction nucleotides: 10. This CDR3 contains 13 residues. Germline CDR1 is SQVTM and CDR2 is ANQGSEA. The CDR3 sequence is CSVLTGEGPEAFF. CDR3 nucleotide sequence: TGCAGCGTACTTACAGGGGAAGGTCCTGAAGCTTTCTTT.

A note on this clone: The sample holds other DNA sequences that translate to the same CDR3. Here the CDR3 DNA reads TGTGCCAGCAGCCCAGCAGCCGGGGAGCTGTTTTTT. Translated, it gives CASSPAAGELFF. The chain has TRBV9 and TRBJ2-2; no firm D call. The V end was cut by 4 bases, the J end by 6 bases, with 7 bases between. Germline CDR1 is SGDLS and CDR2 is YYNGEE. The CDR3 is 12 amino acids.

This clone has just one count. V and J are TRBV9 and TRBJ1-1, with D maybe TRBD1 (6 bases). Germline V gene data show CDR1 as SGDLS and CDR2 as YYNGEE. V was pared by 4 bases and J by 4 bases, with 17 bases between. This CDR3 is 15 amino acids long. CDR3 in DNA: TGTGCCAGCAGCCACTCGGGGGGGCTCGGCACTGAAGCTTTCTTT. Protein: CASSHSGGLGTEAFF.